This TCR beta chain emerged from a study of cytomegalovirus exposure and HLA in healthy donors. Both 60 Vbeta primers and 13 Jbeta primers went into the PCR. Here immunoSEQ multiplex PCR was the method, and the copy in TCRdb shows in-frame clones only, minus some. The sample has approximately 150,000 clones; around 80% are singletons. Study outcomes and limitations: Accounts indicate the classifier identified cytomegalovirus status with strong specificity and sensitivity.

Turning to this clone: Its antigen is unidentified.

The germline V gene has CDR1 GTSNPN and CDR2 SVGIG (reference sequence). The CDR3 is made up of 15 amino acids. After removal of 5 bases from V and 2 bases from J, the junction contained 7 bases not matched to a gene. The material sequenced was PBMCs. The chain combines TRBV30 with TRBJ2-5; TRBD2 matches 11 bases. The clonotype comes from a boy younger than 10 in good health and CMV-seronegative. CDR3 bases: TGTGCCTGGTCTCTCATAGCGGGGGGGCAAGAGACCCAGTACTTC. Translating it yields CAWSLIAGGQETQYF. Combining the CDR3 with reference TRBV30 and TRBJ2-5 gives the whole variable domain SQTIHQWPATLVQPVGSPLSLECTVEGTSNPNLYWYRQAAGRGLQLLFYSVGIGQISSEVPQNLSASRPQDRQFILSSKKLLLSDSGFYLCAWSLIAGGQETQYFGPGTRLLVL.